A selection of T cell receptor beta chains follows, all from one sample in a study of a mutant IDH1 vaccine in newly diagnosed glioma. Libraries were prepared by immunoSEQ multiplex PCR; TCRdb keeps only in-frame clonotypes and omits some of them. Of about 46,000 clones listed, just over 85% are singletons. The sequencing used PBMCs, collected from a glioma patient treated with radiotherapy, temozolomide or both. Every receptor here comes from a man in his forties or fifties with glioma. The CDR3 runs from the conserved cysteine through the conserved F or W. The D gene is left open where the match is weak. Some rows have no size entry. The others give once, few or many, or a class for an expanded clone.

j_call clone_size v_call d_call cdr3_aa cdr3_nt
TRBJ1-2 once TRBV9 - CANSTQTVLYGYTF TGTGCCAACAGCACCCAGACAGTCCTCTATGGCTACACCTTC
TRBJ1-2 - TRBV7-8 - CASRSQGEVYGYTF TGTGCCAGCCGATCTCAAGGGGAGGTCTATGGCTACACCTTC
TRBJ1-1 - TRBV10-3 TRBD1 CAIRGGQDTEAFF TGTGCCATCAGAGGCGGACAGGACACTGAAGCTTTCTTT
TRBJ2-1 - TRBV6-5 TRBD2 CASSFGLAGVDEQFF TGTGCCAGCAGTTTCGGACTAGCGGGAGTGGATGAGCAGTTCTTC
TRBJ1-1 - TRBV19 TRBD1 CASSGRGPYNTEAFF TGTGCCAGTAGTGGCAGGGGGCCTTATAACACTGAAGCTTTCTTT
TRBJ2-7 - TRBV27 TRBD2 CASSLAGGNSYEQYF TGTGCCAGCAGTTTAGCGGGAGGGAACTCCTACGAGCAGTACTTC
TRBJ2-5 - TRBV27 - CASTRRAGLSLETQYF TGTGCCAGCACTCGCCGGGCGGGCCTAAGTTTGGAGACCCAGTACTTC
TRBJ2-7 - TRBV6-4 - CASSSERGRGNF TGTGCCAGCAGTTCGGAGCGCGGCCGGGGCAACTTC
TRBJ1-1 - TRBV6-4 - CASSQSAGPDTEAFF TGTGCCAGCAGTCAATCCGCCGGGCCGGACACTGAAGCTTTCTTT
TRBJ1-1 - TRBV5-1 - CASSFSGLSNTEAFF TGCGCCAGCAGCTTTTCGGGGTTGTCGAACACTGAAGCTTTCTTT
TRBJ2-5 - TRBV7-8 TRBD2 CASSFGLAPYQETQYF TGTGCCAGCAGCTTCGGACTAGCGCCGTACCAAGAGACCCAGTACTTC
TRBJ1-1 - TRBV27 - CASSSGQENTEAFF TGTGCCAGCAGTTCCGGACAAGAGAACACTGAAGCTTTCTTT
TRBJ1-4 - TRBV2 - CASIKAVPSNEKLFF TGTGCCAGCATTAAGGCGGTCCCGTCTAATGAAAAACTGTTTTTT
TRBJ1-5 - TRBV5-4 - CASGYGGSNQPQHF TGTGCCAGCGGCTACGGGGGTAGCAATCAGCCCCAGCATTTT
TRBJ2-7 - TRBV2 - CASRGQTSSSEQYF TGTGCCAGCAGAGGACAGACGTCCAGCTCCGAGCAGTACTTC
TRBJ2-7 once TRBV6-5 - CASSYSGDGSYEQYF TGTGCCAGCAGTTACTCGGGAGACGGCTCCTACGAGCAGTACTTC
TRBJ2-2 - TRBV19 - CASLRGTVETGELFF TGTGCCTCCCTCCGCGGGACAGTCGAAACCGGGGAGCTGTTTTTT
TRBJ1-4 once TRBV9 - CASSVGGGDNEKLFF TGTGCCAGCAGCGTAGGGGGAGGGGATAATGAAAAACTGTTTTTT
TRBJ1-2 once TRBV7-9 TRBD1 CASSWTGTGTQGYTF TGTGCCAGCAGCTGGACCGGGACAGGGACTCAAGGCTACACCTTC
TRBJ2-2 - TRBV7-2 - CASSFGGARTGELFF TGTGCCAGCAGCTTCGGAGGGGCCCGCACCGGGGAGCTGTTTTTT
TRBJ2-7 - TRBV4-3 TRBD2 CASSQDLASGSYEQYF TGCGCCAGCAGCCAAGACCTGGCTAGCGGTTCCTACGAGCAGTACTTC
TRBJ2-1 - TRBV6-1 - CASSRSGEGYNEQFF TGTGCCAGCAGTCGCTCGGGAGAGGGGTACAATGAGCAGTTCTTC
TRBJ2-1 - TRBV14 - CASSQAVAGFDNEQFF TGTGCCAGCAGCCAAGCCGTTGCGGGATTTGACAATGAGCAGTTCTTC
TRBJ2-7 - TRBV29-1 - CSVLERLQYF TGCAGCGTTCTCGAGCGTTTGCAGTACTTC
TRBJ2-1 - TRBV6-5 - CATTRKGEQFF TGTGCCACCACAAGGAAAGGGGAGCAGTTCTTC
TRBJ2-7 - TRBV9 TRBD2 CASSVAPGGAGEQYF TGTGCCAGCAGCGTAGCTCCGGGAGGGGCTGGCGAGCAGTACTTC
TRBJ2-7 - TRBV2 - CASSEARQLGEQYF TGTGCCAGCAGTGAAGCACGCCAGCTGGGGGAGCAGTACTTC
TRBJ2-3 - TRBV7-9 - CASSPRGTDTQYF TGTGCCAGCAGCCCCCGGGGAACAGATACGCAGTATTTT